Only one count was recorded for the clone carrying this T cell receptor beta chain. Germline V gene sequence: CDR1 SEHNR, CDR2 FQNEAQ (reference sequence). The CDR3 has 15 amino acids. J gave up 7 bases and V 4 bases, and 9 bases lay outside the gene matches. The data were taken from a study of blood T cell repertoires in COVID-19. This table comes from immunoSEQ multiplex PCR, and its TCRdb copy is limited to in-frame clones, with some not included. In the table there are 380,000 or so clones, approximately 89% of which are singletons. Study members were between about 18 and 89 years old and lived in 24 US regions.

This chain links TRBV7-9 with TRBJ2-2; 7 bases agree with TRBD2. The sequence was collected from a man aged 25-45 years who had recovered from COVID-19. Sample: PBMCs or T cells enriched from blood (not recorded which). The CDR3 region has the DNA TGTGCCAGCAGCTCCCAACTCCGGGAGGTCGGGGAGCTGTTTTTT. Translated: CASSSQLREVGELFF. Using reference TRBV7-9 and TRBJ2-2 for the parts outside the CDR3, the full variable domain is DTGVSQNPRHKITKRGQNVTFRCDPISEHNRLYWYRQTLGQGPEFLTYFQNEAQLEKSRLLSDRFSAERPKGSFSTLEIQRTEQGDSAMYLCASSSQLREVGELFFGEGSRLTVL.